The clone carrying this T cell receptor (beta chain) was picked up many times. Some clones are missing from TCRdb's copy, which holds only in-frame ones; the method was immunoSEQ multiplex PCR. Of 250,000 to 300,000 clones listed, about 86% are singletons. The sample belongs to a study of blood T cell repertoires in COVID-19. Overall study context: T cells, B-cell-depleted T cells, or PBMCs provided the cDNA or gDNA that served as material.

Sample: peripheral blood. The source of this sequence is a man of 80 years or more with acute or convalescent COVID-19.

CDR3 DNA: TGTGCCAGTAGTTTAGGACTTGAGAACACTGAAGCTTTCTTT. This gives the protein CASSLGLENTEAFF. V usage is TRBV19 and J usage is TRBJ1-1; D is unclear. V was pared by 5 bases and J by 1 base, with 11 bases between. The CDR3 is made up of 14 amino acids. From germline, CDR1 is LNHDA and CDR2 SQIVND (reference sequence). The complete variable domain, with remaining parts taken from reference TRBV19 and TRBJ1-1, reads DGGITQSPKYLFRKEGQNVTLSCEQNLNHDAMYWYRQDPGQGLRLIYYSQIVNDFQKGDIAEGYSVSREKKESFPLTVTSAQKNPTAFYLCASSLGLENTEAFFGQGTRLTVV.